The rows below give T cell receptor beta chains drawn from one sample of a study of cytomegalovirus exposure and HLA in healthy donors. Assay used: immunoSEQ multiplex PCR; TCRdb lists only in-frame clones, some missing. The sample contains about 160,000 clones, approximately 86% of which appear only once. Material: PBMCs. The receptor set was obtained from a woman aged 18-30 years in good health and CMV-seronegative. CDR3s include the opening cysteine and the closing phenylalanine or tryptophan. The D gene is left open where the match is weak. Clone size is shown for a subset of rows, as once, few, many or a class of expanded clone.

j_call | v_call | clone_size | d_call | cdr3_nt | cdr3_aa
TRBJ2-7 | TRBV29-1 | - | TRBD2 | TGCAGCGTGGCCGATAGCGGGAGTTCCTACGAGCAGTACTTC | CSVADSGSSYEQYF
TRBJ2-1 | TRBV7-9 | - | - | TGTGCCAGCAGCCCCCGTGGGGGCAGCTACAATGAGCAGTTCTTC | CASSPRGGSYNEQFF
TRBJ2-7 | TRBV7-2 | - | - | TGTGCCAGCAGCCTCGGACTTCTAATCGACGAGCAGTACTTC | CASSLGLLIDEQYF
TRBJ1-1 | TRBV28 | - | TRBD1 | TGTGCCAGCAGTCTTCAAAAACAGGGGGTGAACACTGAAGCTTTCTTT | CASSLQKQGVNTEAFF
TRBJ1-1 | TRBV5-5 | - | - | TGTGCCAGTAGCCCCTATGCGGGGGACACTGAAGCTTTCTTT | CASSPYAGDTEAFF
TRBJ2-7 | TRBV30 | - | TRBD2 | TGTGCCTGGAGTCTCCACTCCCTAATCGGGGGGGCGTCCTACGAGCAGTACTTC | CAWSLHSLIGGASYEQYF
TRBJ1-4 | TRBV30 | - | - | TGTGCCTGGAGTCCCTCCCTCAATGAAAAACTGTTTTTT | CAWSPSLNEKLFF
TRBJ2-7 | TRBV19 | - | - | TGTGCCAGTGGCCCAGGGGCCGCCTACGAGCAGTACTTC | CASGPGAAYEQYF
TRBJ1-5 | TRBV2 | - | - | TGTGCCAGCAGTGATCGAAACCCGGGACATAGGAATCAGCCCCAGCATTTT | CASSDRNPGHRNQPQHF
TRBJ2-2 | TRBV19 | - | TRBD2 | TGTGCCAGTAGCTCCCCGGGAGGGGGTCCCACCGGGGAGCTGTTTTTT | CASSSPGGGPTGELFF
TRBJ2-5 | TRBV7-8 | - | - | TGTGCCAGCAGCTTCTCTCGCGGAGGGGAGTCTAAGGAGACCCAGTACTTC | CASSFSRGGESKETQYF
TRBJ2-4 | TRBV7-9 | - | - | TGTTCCAGCTCCCCCGGCTGGGCGGGCAAAAACATTCAGTACTTC | CSSSPGWAGKNIQYF
TRBJ2-3 | TRBV9 | - | - | TGTGCCAGCAGCGTAGTGGGGGCTAGCACAGATACGCAGTATTTT | CASSVVGASTDTQYF
TRBJ2-3 | TRBV11-3 | - | TRBD2 | TGTGCCAGCAGCTTAGGTACTAGCGCCACAGATACGCAGTATTTT | CASSLGTSATDTQYF
TRBJ2-6 | TRBV28 | few | - | TGTGCCAGCAGACCTACAGGTTCTGGGGCCAACGTCCTGACTTTC | CASRPTGSGANVLTF
TRBJ1-1 | TRBV6-1 | - | - | TGTGCCAGCTCACAGGTGGTCTCGAACACTGAAGCTTTCTTT | CASSQVVSNTEAFF
TRBJ2-1 | TRBV7-9 | - | - | TGTGCCAGCAGCCCGGGGTTGGCGGGTAATGAGCAGTTCTTC | CASSPGLAGNEQFF
TRBJ2-3 | TRBV6-1 | - | TRBD2 | TGTGCCAGCAGTCCCGGCGGGGGGGCAAGCGATACGCAGTATTTT | CASSPGGGASDTQYF
TRBJ2-1 | TRBV2 | - | - | TGTGCCAGCAGTTCTCTAGCCCCCTCCAATGAGCAGTTCTTC | CASSSLAPSNEQFF
TRBJ1-1 | TRBV21-1 | - | - | TGTGCCAGCACACATCCCATGAACACTGAAGCTTTCTTT | CASTHPMNTEAFF
TRBJ1-4 | TRBV5-1 | once | TRBD1 | TGCGCCAGCAGCATTGGGACAGGGGAAAAACTGTTTTTT | CASSIGTGEKLFF
TRBJ2-7 | TRBV7-9 | - | TRBD2 | TGTTCCAGCAGCCCGATAGGGACTAGTACCTACGAGCAGTACTTC | CSSSPIGTSTYEQYF
TRBJ1-4 | TRBV28 | - | - | TGTGCCAGCAGAGAGGGTGGTAATGAAAAACTGTTTTTT | CASREGGNEKLFF
TRBJ2-7 | TRBV18 | - | TRBD2 | TGTGCCAGCTCCCCTCGGACCGGGAGGACGACCTACGAGCAGTACTTC | CASSPRTGRTTYEQYF
TRBJ2-2 | TRBV29-1 | - | - | TGCAGCTTCAGGGTTGACGACACCGGGGAGCTGTTTTTT | CSFRVDDTGELFF
TRBJ2-7 | TRBV7-9 | - | - | TGTGCCAGCAGCTTAGAGATAGACTACGAGCAGTACTTC | CASSLEIDYEQYF
TRBJ2-1 | TRBV7-8 | - | - | TGTGCCAGCAGCTTAGTACCTAGCAATGAGCAGTTCTTC | CASSLVPSNEQFF
TRBJ1-1 | TRBV2 | - | - | TGTGCCAGCAGTGAAAGGGGGTTGCGGGAAGCTTTCTTT | CASSERGLREAFF
TRBJ2-3 | TRBV2 | - | - | TGTGCCAGCAGCCCGGGACTTTCCACAGATACGCAGTATTTT | CASSPGLSTDTQYF
TRBJ2-7 | TRBV29-1 | - | - | TGCAGCGTCTTCCAGGGAAACGAGCAGTACTTC | CSVFQGNEQYF
TRBJ2-3 | TRBV27 | - | - | TGTGCCAGCAGTCCCGGGGGAGACACAGATACGCAGTATTTT | CASSPGGDTDTQYF
TRBJ2-4 | TRBV21-1 | - | - | TGTGCCAGCAGCAAAGGGAGGGGAATTCAGTACTTC | CASSKGRGIQYF
TRBJ2-1 | TRBV4-2 | - | TRBD2 | TGTGCCAGCAGCCACGGACTAGACAACAATGAGCAGTTCTTC | CASSHGLDNNEQFF
TRBJ2-5 | TRBV29-1 | - | TRBD1 | TGCAGCGTCCAAGACAGGGGTCAAGAGACCCAGTACTTC | CSVQDRGQETQYF
TRBJ2-7 | TRBV19 | - | - | TGTGCCAGTAGTAGCGGGTCGTCTTACGAGCAGTACTTC | CASSSGSSYEQYF
TRBJ1-6 | TRBV19 | - | - | TGTGCCAGTAGTGCACAAAATAATTCACCCCTCCACTTT | CASSAQNNSPLHF
TRBJ1-6 | TRBV23-1 | - | - | TGCGCCAGCAGTCAATTGGGAGAGGACAATTCACCCCTCCACTTT | CASSQLGEDNSPLHF
TRBJ1-1 | TRBV7-9 | - | TRBD1 | TGTGCCAGCAGCTCCAGGACAGGGGCGAACACTGAAGCTTTCTTT | CASSSRTGANTEAFF
TRBJ2-7 | TRBV19 | - | TRBD1 | TGTGCCAGTAGGGGTACCGGGACAGTGAGCTCCTACGAGCAGTACTTC | CASRGTGTVSSYEQYF
TRBJ1-1 | TRBV2 | - | TRBD1 | TGTGCCAGCAGTCCCGGGACAGCCAGGACCACTGAAGCTTTCTTT | CASSPGTARTTEAFF
TRBJ2-7 | TRBV7-8 | - | TRBD1 | TGTGCCAGCAGCTTAGGCAGGGGGCACTACGAGCAGTACTTC | CASSLGRGHYEQYF
TRBJ2-1 | TRBV25-1 | - | TRBD1 | TGTGCCAGCAGTGAGGTTACAGGGGTCCACAATGAGCAGTTCTTC | CASSEVTGVHNEQFF